These T cell receptor beta chains were read from a single sample in a study of identical twins. TCRdb independently ran MiXCR on the 5' RACE reads; one entry per CDR3 protein. The sample yields about 480,000 distinct CDR3 sequences, 13% to 15% seen once. The same specimen was also included in a second study, on yellow fever vaccine responses in identical twins.

Sequenced input: CD4+ T cells sorted from blood. These receptors were obtained from a woman younger than 30 in good health. Both conserved end residues are part of each CDR3. Fields, in order: CDR3 protein, V gene, J gene.

CDR3 protein: CASSLDLRDEQYF
V gene: TRBV12-3/TRBV12-4
J gene: TRBJ2-7

CDR3 protein: CASSKALWTDYEQYF
V gene: TRBV21-1
J gene: TRBJ2-7

CDR3 protein: CATSRGKILNTEAFF
V gene: TRBV15
J gene: TRBJ1-1

CDR3 protein: CASSLTANYEQYF
V gene: TRBV7-2
J gene: TRBJ2-7

CDR3 protein: CASSFGTSGETQYF
V gene: TRBV7-2
J gene: TRBJ2-5

CDR3 protein: CASSLASRGGSNEQFF
V gene: TRBV12-3/TRBV12-4
J gene: TRBJ2-1

CDR3 protein: CASSLRDRGQETQYF
V gene: TRBV5-1
J gene: TRBJ2-5

CDR3 protein: CATHIRRGGNTGELFF
V gene: TRBV7-9
J gene: TRBJ2-2

CDR3 protein: CASSSTGPRSYNEQFF
V gene: TRBV27
J gene: TRBJ2-1

CDR3 protein: CASSSQAGGYNEQFF
V gene: TRBV7-2
J gene: TRBJ2-1

CDR3 protein: CASSLRGLGTAKETQYF
V gene: TRBV12-3/TRBV12-4
J gene: TRBJ2-5

CDR3 protein: CASRDGAGAGTGELFF
V gene: TRBV27
J gene: TRBJ2-2

CDR3 protein: CASRNYGGGNQPQHF
V gene: TRBV6-1
J gene: TRBJ1-5

CDR3 protein: CASSRSRGTPQGYEQYF
V gene: TRBV6-2/TRBV6-3
J gene: TRBJ2-7

CDR3 protein: CAISERQGQEDGYTF
V gene: TRBV10-3
J gene: TRBJ1-2

CDR3 protein: CASRHPGQGGETQYF
V gene: TRBV6-2/TRBV6-3
J gene: TRBJ2-5